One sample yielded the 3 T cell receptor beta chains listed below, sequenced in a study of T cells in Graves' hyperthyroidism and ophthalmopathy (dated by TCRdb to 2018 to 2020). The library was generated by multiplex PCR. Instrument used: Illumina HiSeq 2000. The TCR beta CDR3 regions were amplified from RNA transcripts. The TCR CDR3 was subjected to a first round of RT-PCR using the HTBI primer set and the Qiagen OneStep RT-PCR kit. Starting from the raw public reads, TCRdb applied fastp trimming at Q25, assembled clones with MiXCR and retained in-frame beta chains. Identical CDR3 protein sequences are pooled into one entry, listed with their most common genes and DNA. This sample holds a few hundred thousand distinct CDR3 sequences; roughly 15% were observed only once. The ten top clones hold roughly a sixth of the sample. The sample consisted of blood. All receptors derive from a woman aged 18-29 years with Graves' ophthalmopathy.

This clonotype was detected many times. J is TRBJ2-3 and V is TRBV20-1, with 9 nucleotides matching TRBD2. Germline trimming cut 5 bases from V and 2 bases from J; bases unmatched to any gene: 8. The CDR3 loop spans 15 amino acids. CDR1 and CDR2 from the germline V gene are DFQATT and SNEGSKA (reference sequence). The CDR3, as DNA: TGCAGTGCTTACGCCCTAGCGGGGAACACAGATACGCAGTATTTT. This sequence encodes CSAYALAGNTDTQYF.

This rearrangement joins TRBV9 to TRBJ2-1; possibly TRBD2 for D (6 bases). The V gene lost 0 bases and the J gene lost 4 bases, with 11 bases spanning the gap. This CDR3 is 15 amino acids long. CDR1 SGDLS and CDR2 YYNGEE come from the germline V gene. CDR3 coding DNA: TGTGCCAGCAGCGTAGACGGGAGAAGGTACAATGAGCAGTTCTTC. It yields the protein CASSVDGRRYNEQFF.

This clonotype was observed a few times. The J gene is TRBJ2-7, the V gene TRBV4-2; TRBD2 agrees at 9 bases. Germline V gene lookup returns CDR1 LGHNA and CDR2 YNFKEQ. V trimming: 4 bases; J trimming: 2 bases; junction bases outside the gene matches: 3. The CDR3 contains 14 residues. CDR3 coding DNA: TGTGCCAGCAGCCGCGAGCGGGGGGCCTACGAGCAGTACTTC. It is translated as CASSRERGAYEQYF.